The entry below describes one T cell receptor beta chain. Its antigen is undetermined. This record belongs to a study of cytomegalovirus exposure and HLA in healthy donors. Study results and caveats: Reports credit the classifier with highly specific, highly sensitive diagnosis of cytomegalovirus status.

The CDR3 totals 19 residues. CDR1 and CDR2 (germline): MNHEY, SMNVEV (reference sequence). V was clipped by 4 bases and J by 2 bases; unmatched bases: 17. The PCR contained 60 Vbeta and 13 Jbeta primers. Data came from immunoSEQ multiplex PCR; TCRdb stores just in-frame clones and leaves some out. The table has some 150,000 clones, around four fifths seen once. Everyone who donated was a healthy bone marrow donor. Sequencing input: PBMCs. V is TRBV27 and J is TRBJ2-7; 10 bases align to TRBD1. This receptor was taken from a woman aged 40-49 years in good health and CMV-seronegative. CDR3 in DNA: TGTGCCAGCAGTTCCCCATATACGATAACGGACAGGGGGGCCTACGAGCAGTACTTC. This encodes CASSSPYTITDRGAYEQYF.